Described below is a single TCR beta chain sequence and its context. No antigen is known for it. Base qualities were left out, and no much larger clone turns up one base away. Receptor amplification or capture employed PCR. TCRdb shows the sequencer as Illumina HiSeq 2500. TCR libraries were prepared with molecular barcoding, using unique molecular identifiers to normalize TCRbeta repertoire quantification. TCRdb ran its own pipeline on the public reads, namely fastp trimming at Q25 and MiXCR clone calling, and kept in-frame beta chains. Each CDR3 protein appears once, grouped with its most common genes and DNA. This sample is represented by approximately 350,000 distinct CDR3 sequences; approximately 10% of them were singletons. Around 2.4% of the sample is in the top ten clones. This specimen comes from a study of T-cell reconstitution after alpha-beta-depleted transplantation in children (dated by TCRdb to between 2015 and 2016). About the study as a whole: Using TCR repertoire profiling, the study followed T-cell immune reconstitution in a quantitative way in children after TCRalphabeta/CD19-depleted allogeneic hematopoietic cell transplantation.

Trimming leaves V shorter by 9 bases and J shorter by 3 bases, with the junction holding 5 bases beyond the gene matches. The CDR3 starts with the cysteine, ends with the phenylalanine, and has 12 residues. This entry keeps only the CDR3 DNA: 36 bases, framed from base 1. The germline V gene encodes CDR1 MGHDK and CDR2 SYGVNS. The receptor was derived from a human donor who donated a stem cell graft to a child with acute lymphoblastic leukemia. Recombination connected TRBV25-1 to TRBJ2-7, and 7 junctional nucleotides match TRBD1. Sequenced material: PBMCs from the stem cell graft donor, taken from the stem cell graft. The bases are TGTGCCAGTACCAGGACAGGCTACGAGCAGTACTTC. Translated, this gives CASTRTGYEQYF.